This T cell receptor (beta chain) was found in a study of T cells in Graves' hyperthyroidism and ophthalmopathy. Study results and caveats: Model output signaled ophthalmopathy a median around 6.9 months ahead of onset. Clonotypes that were expanded in thyroid above 0.001 mostly appeared in blood too.

This clonotype was counted a few times. Antigen specificity is unknown. A patient was excluded if there was uncontrolled infection, other autoimmune disease, pregnancy or lactation. Clinical symptoms, serum thyroxine and TRAb, thyroid ultrasound and orbital computed tomography were used for the diagnoses. Looked up from germline, CDR1 is SGHTA and CDR2 is FQGNSA. With 3 bases removed from V and 0 bases from J, the gap between germline ends came to 11 bases. The CDR3 runs to 16 residues. Amplification of TCR beta CDR3 regions was performed using RNA transcripts as template. Initially, a first-round RT-PCR of the TCR CDR3 employed the HTBI primer set. MiXCR was run by TCRdb on the multiplex PCR reads, yielding one entry per CDR3 protein. The top ten clones hold 45% to 55% of a sample with 490,000 or so distinct CDR3 sequences, approximately 22% of them seen once.

This TCR derives from a woman in her 70s with Graves' ophthalmopathy. Source material: blood. The chain carries TRBV7-2 and TRBJ2-2; D is possibly TRBD2 (6 bases). The CDR3, as DNA: TGTGCCAGCAGCTTTAGCGCGGGGACGAACACCGGGGAGCTGTTTTTT. It is translated as CASSFSAGTNTGELFF.